A selection of T cell receptor beta chains follows, all from one sample in a study of glioma-infiltrating T cells after dendritic cell vaccination. Profiling relied on immunoSEQ multiplex PCR, and the TCRdb table lists in-frame clones only, not all of them. Among tens of thousands of clones listed, approximately 90% were seen once. This specimen consisted of blood, obtained before dendritic cell vaccination. These receptors were obtained from a human donor with glioblastoma. Each CDR3 is given with its conserved first and last residue. A D gene is named only where the DNA matches it firmly. The size of a clone is reported for some rows only, either as once, few or many, or as a class for expanded clones.

clone_size | j_call | d_call | v_call | cdr3_aa | cdr3_nt
. | TRBJ2-2 | TRBD2 | TRBV10-3 | CAISESQTSGSGELFF | TGTGCCATCAGTGAGTCGCAGACTAGCGGGAGTGGGGAGCTGTTTTTT
. | TRBJ1-2 | TRBD1 | TRBV6-6 | CASRPGQASYGYTF | TGTGCCAGCAGACCGGGACAGGCCTCCTATGGCTACACCTTC
. | TRBJ2-7 | TRBD1 | TRBV29-1 | CSVGQGQSSYEQYF | TGCAGCGTAGGACAGGGGCAAAGCTCCTACGAGCAGTACTTC
. | TRBJ1-1 | TRBD1 | TRBV11-2 | CASSSLLDRVNTEAFF | TGTGCCAGCAGCTCCCTTCTCGACAGGGTGAACACTGAAGCTTTCTTT
once | TRBJ1-4 | TRBD1 | TRBV6-5 | CASSSTTGTGSEKLFF | TGTGCCAGCAGTTCCACCACCGGGACAGGGAGTGAAAAACTGTTTTTT
once | TRBJ1-6 | . | TRBV5-1 | CASRAVSWDTVPLHF | TGCGCCAGCAGGGCGGTTTCCTGGGACACTGTCCCCCTCCACTTT
once | TRBJ2-2 | TRBD1 | TRBV6-6 | CAIQDRGDGELFF | TGTGCCATCCAAGACAGGGGGGACGGGGAGCTGTTTTTT
. | TRBJ2-3 | . | TRBV14 | CASSQEDRWGAQYF | TGTGCCAGCAGCCAAGAGGACCGGTGGGGCGCGCAGTATTTT
few | TRBJ2-2 | TRBD2 | TRBV11-2 | CASSLVRTSGRYGELFF | TGTGCCAGCAGCTTAGTAAGGACTAGCGGGAGATACGGGGAGCTGTTTTTT
few | TRBJ1-1 | . | TRBV6-8 | CASSESEEANTEAFF | TGTGCCAGCAGTGAAAGTGAGGAAGCGAACACTGAAGCTTTCTTT
. | TRBJ1-6 | . | TRBV18 | CASSPWGQPSPLHF | TGTGCCAGCTCACCTTGGGGACAACCCTCACCCCTCCACTTT
. | TRBJ2-1 | . | TRBV6-6 | CASSNYGDEQFF | TGTGCCAGCAGCAACTATGGCGATGAGCAGTTCTTC
. | TRBJ1-2 | . | TRBV10-2 | CASSNSLNYGYTF | TGCGCCAGCAGTAACAGCTTGAACTATGGCTACACCTTC
. | TRBJ2-5 | . | TRBV5-5 | CASSVQGSETQYF | TGTGCCAGCAGCGTGCAGGGATCGGAGACCCAGTACTTC
. | TRBJ1-4 | . | TRBV25-1 | CASSEWGRVGEKLFF | TGTGCCAGCAGTGAATGGGGCAGGGTCGGTGAAAAACTGTTTTTT
. | TRBJ1-2 | . | TRBV5-4 | CASSSQGSTGYTF | TGTGCCAGCAGCTCACAGGGTTCGACTGGCTACACCTTC
few | TRBJ2-5 | . | TRBV6-1 | CASSFAVRETQYF | TGTGCCAGCAGTTTTGCGGTCCGAGAGACCCAGTACTTC
. | TRBJ2-2 | TRBD2 | TRBV15 | CATSRDVLLAGSGTGELFF | TGTGCCACCAGCAGAGATGTTTTACTAGCGGGATCGGGGACCGGGGAGCTGTTTTTT
. | TRBJ2-3 | TRBD1 | TRBV27 | CASSARDRGSDTQYF | TGTGCCAGCAGTGCCCGGGACAGGGGATCAGATACGCAGTATTTT
. | TRBJ1-6 | TRBD1 | TRBV7-8 | CASSLARTGLDSPLHF | TGTGCCAGCAGCTTAGCTCGGACAGGGTTGGATTCACCCCTCCACTTT
. | TRBJ1-5 | . | TRBV6-1 | CASRPGFQPQHF | TGTGCCAGCAGACCAGGGTTTCAGCCCCAGCATTTT
. | TRBJ1-2 | . | TRBV29-1 | CSVGGPDGYTF | TGCAGCGTCGGGGGGCCTGATGGCTACACCTTC
. | TRBJ1-5 | TRBD1 | TRBV6-1 | CASSGETGTSNQPQHF | TGTGCCAGCAGTGGGGAGACAGGGACTTCCAATCAGCCCCAGCATTTT
. | TRBJ2-1 | . | TRBV2 | CASTQINEQFF | TGTGCCAGCACACAGATCAATGAGCAGTTCTTC
once | TRBJ1-1 | . | TRBV5-4 | CASSKETGNTEAFF | TGTGCCAGCAGCAAAGAAACAGGGAACACTGAAGCTTTCTTT
. | TRBJ1-2 | . | TRBV4-1 | CASSHSLRRVDYTF | TGCGCCAGCAGCCATTCATTGCGGAGGGTTGACTACACCTTC
once | TRBJ2-7 | TRBD1 | TRBV5-1 | CASSLVSGQGVEQYF | TGCGCCAGCAGCTTGGTGTCGGGACAGGGCGTAGAGCAGTACTTC
. | TRBJ1-4 | . | TRBV30 | CAWSAPLRAANEKLFF | TGTGCCTGGAGTGCTCCCCTGCGGGCGGCTAATGAAAAACTGTTTTTT
. | TRBJ1-5 | . | TRBV4-1 | CASSESPGRNQPQHF | TGCGCCAGCAGTGAAAGCCCAGGGCGCAATCAGCCCCAGCATTTT
few | TRBJ2-5 | TRBD2 | TRBV9 | CASSVVAGGVETQYF | TGTGCCAGCAGCGTGGTAGCGGGAGGGGTAGAGACCCAGTACTTC
. | TRBJ1-5 | . | TRBV2 | CASSLIRADQPQHF | TGTGCCAGCAGTCTGATAAGAGCCGATCAGCCCCAGCATTTT
. | TRBJ2-3 | TRBD2 | TRBV2 | CASSLAGDTQYF | TGTGCCAGCAGTCTAGCGGGAGATACGCAGTATTTT
. | TRBJ2-1 | . | TRBV6-7 | CASSPSAGLGFNEQFF | TGTGCCAGCAGTCCATCTGCCGGACTTGGGTTCAATGAGCAGTTCTTC
. | TRBJ2-7 | . | TRBV5-1 | CASSLEGRREQYF | TGCGCCAGCAGCTTGGAGGGGAGGAGGGAGCAGTACTTC
. | TRBJ2-2 | TRBD2 | TRBV7-3 | CASSLKGVAAGVNTGELFF | TGTGCCAGCAGCTTAAAAGGGGTAGCTGCGGGGGTGAACACCGGGGAGCTGTTTTTT
. | TRBJ2-2 | TRBD2 | TRBV5-1 | CASSQGLAGARTGELFF | TGCGCCAGCAGCCAAGGACTAGCGGGAGCCAGGACCGGGGAGCTGTTTTTT
. | TRBJ2-3 | . | TRBV5-1 | CASSVSGGPVTDTQYF | TGCGCCAGCTCCGTATCCGGGGGGCCTGTCACAGATACGCAGTATTTT
. | TRBJ2-2 | . | TRBV2 | CASSEPGDTGELFF | TGTGCCAGCAGTGAACCGGGGGACACCGGGGAGCTGTTTTTT
. | TRBJ2-5 | TRBD2 | TRBV30 | CAWSGSGGQETQYF | TGTGCCTGGAGCGGTAGCGGGGGGCAAGAGACCCAGTACTTC
. | TRBJ2-6 | TRBD2 | TRBV5-1 | CASSLTSGDGANVLTF | TGCGCCAGCAGCTTGACTAGCGGGGATGGGGCCAACGTCCTGACTTTC
. | TRBJ2-3 | . | TRBV11-3 | CASSPRKSHSSADTQYF | TGTGCCAGCAGTCCCCGGAAGTCTCACTCCAGCGCAGATACGCAGTATTTT
. | TRBJ2-2 | . | TRBV18 | CASSLRSLETGELFF | TGTGCCAGCTCACTACGCTCCCTCGAGACCGGGGAGCTGTTTTTT
once | TRBJ1-1 | . | TRBV5-1 | CASSLQSSPTEAFF | TGCGCCAGCAGCTTACAGAGCTCCCCCACTGAAGCTTTCTTT
once | TRBJ2-7 | . | TRBV5-4 | CASSFQGYEQYF | TGTGCCAGCAGCTTCCAGGGATACGAGCAGTACTTC
. | TRBJ2-7 | . | TRBV4-2 | CASSQDPTGEISYEQYF | TGTGCCAGCAGCCAAGATCCCACCGGGGAAATATCCTACGAGCAGTACTTC
. | TRBJ2-1 | TRBD2 | TRBV27 | CASSSLGAGDYNEQFF | TGTGCCAGCAGTTCCCTGGGAGCGGGAGACTACAATGAGCAGTTCTTC
. | TRBJ1-5 | TRBD1 | TRBV6-5 | CASTPRTGGQPQHF | TGTGCCAGCACACCCAGGACAGGGGGACAGCCCCAGCATTTT
. | TRBJ2-4 | TRBD1 | TRBV27 | CASSLASGTGENIQYF | TGTGCCAGCAGTTTAGCATCGGGGACAGGGGAAAACATTCAGTACTTC
. | TRBJ2-5 | TRBD2 | TRBV7-8 | CASSFTGGGPETQYF | TGTGCCAGCAGCTTTACGGGGGGGGGTCCAGAGACCCAGTACTTC
. | TRBJ1-1 | . | TRBV4-2 | CASSQNRESTEAFF | TGTGCCAGCAGCCAGAACAGGGAATCGACTGAAGCTTTCTTT
. | TRBJ1-2 | . | TRBV28 | CASSDRSGYTF | TGTGCCAGCAGTGACCGATCCGGGTACACCTTC
. | TRBJ2-7 | TRBD1 | TRBV7-9 | CASSLAGTGAFEQYF | TGTGCCAGCAGCTTAGCCGGGACAGGGGCCTTCGAGCAGTACTTC
few | TRBJ1-1 | . | TRBV10-1 | CASSEVPGSTEAFF | TGCGCCAGCAGTGAGGTCCCGGGTTCCACTGAAGCTTTCTTT
. | TRBJ1-2 | TRBD1 | TRBV5-1 | CASSLENRGIYGYTF | TGCGCCAGCAGCTTGGAAAACAGGGGGATCTATGGCTACACCTTC